Shown below are 14 T cell receptor beta chains from a single sample sequenced in a study of T-cell reconstitution after alpha-beta-depleted transplantation in children. TCRbeta library construction was performed incorporating unique molecular identifiers. In TCRdb, the PCR reads were re-called with MiXCR into one record per CDR3 protein. The table lists more than 300,000 distinct CDR3 sequences, 15% to 20% of them singletons. The sample in question was PBMCs, mostly from graft donor cells, obtained 360 days after TCRalphabeta/CD19-depleted stem cell transplant. The receptors were gathered from a male patient between 2 and 10 years old who had a stem cell transplant for acute lymphoblastic leukemia, so the T cells may come from the graft donor.

The V gene is TRBV6-2 or TRBV6-3, the J gene TRBJ1-1; D is unresolved. The ends were cut back, 2 bases at V and 1 base at J, with 11 bases in the middle. CDR1 is MNHEY and CDR2 is SVGEGT in the germline V gene. The length of the CDR3 is 15 residues. The CDR3 region has the DNA TGTGCCAGCAGTTACGACTCGAGAGGGAACACTGAAGCTTTCTTT. Translating it yields CASSYDSRGNTEAFF.

This clonotype was picked up a small number of times. The V gene is TRBV11-1, the J gene TRBJ1-3, with a possible D match to TRBD1 (6 bases). Trimming pared 5 bases from V and 0 bases from J, leaving 20 bases between. The CDR3 covers 18 residues. Germline V gives CDR1 SGHAT, CDR2 FQDESV (reference sequence). CDR3 region: CASSPTGISQYSGNTIYF. As DNA, the CDR3 is TGTGCCAGCAGCCCTACAGGGATCAGCCAGTACTCTGGAAACACCATATATTTT.

This clonotype was counted a few times. The V and J genes are TRBV28 and TRBJ2-1; no clear D. Germline CDR1 MDHEN, CDR2 SYDVKM. The CDR3 is 13 amino acids. Trimming took 4 bases from V and 5 from J, leaving 9 bases between them. The CDR3, as DNA: TGTGCCAGCAGTTCGTGGGATAACAATGAGCAGTTCTTC. Amino acids: CASSSWDNNEQFF.

This chain links TRBV4-1 with TRBJ2-1; 9 bases are shared with TRBD1. Germline loops: CDR1 MGHRA, CDR2 YSYEKL. With V trimmed by 4 bases and J by 9 bases, 16 bases remained unmatched. The CDR3 sequence is 17 residues long. The CDR3 reads CASSLPRGGQGIFEQFF. The CDR3 nucleotides are TGCGCCAGCAGCCTACCTAGGGGGGGACAGGGTATTTTTGAGCAGTTCTTC.

CDR3: CASSLLSGSAFF. Here the CDR3 DNA reads TGTGCCAGCAGTTTACTCTCAGGGTCAGCTTTCTTT. The rearrangement uses TRBV12-3 or TRBV12-4 and TRBJ1-1; perhaps TRBD1 as D (5 bases). Trimming took 2 bases from V and 10 from J, leaving 11 bases between them. The CDR3 loop spans 12 amino acids.

This clonotype occurred a few times. The rearrangement links TRBV4-3 to TRBJ2-2; a possible D gene is TRBD1 (6 bases). The CDR3 is 14 residues long. The germline CDR1 and CDR2 sequences are LGHNA and YSLEER. V was clipped by 4 bases and J by 4 bases, with 10 bases between them. The CDR3 here is CASSLTQGTGELFF. The DNA of the CDR3 is TGCGCCAGCAGCCTAACACAGGGCACCGGGGAGCTGTTTTTT.

This clonotype was counted many times. The V gene is TRBV29-1, the J gene TRBJ2-1, with 12 bases that match TRBD2. CDR3 length equals 15 residues. V lost 1 base, J lost 4 bases, and 2 bases stayed unmatched. CDR1 and CDR2 from the germline V gene are SQVTM and ANQGSEA. The CDR3 DNA sequence: TGCAGCGTTGAAGGGGGACTAGCGGGTTACAATGAGCAGTTCTTC. Protein: CSVEGGLAGYNEQFF.

This clonotype has more than one count but fewer than ten. CDR3 nucleotide sequence: TGTGCCAGCAGTTTAAAACGTTTCACAGATACGCAGTATTTT. This gives the protein CASSLKRFTDTQYF. V gene TRBV12-3 or TRBV12-4 combines with J gene TRBJ2-3; no clear D. V was pared by 2 bases and J by 2 bases, with 8 bases between. CDR3 length: 14 amino acids.

There are a few counts of this clonotype. This chain links TRBV6-2 or TRBV6-3 with TRBJ2-7, with D maybe TRBD2 (6 bases). The CDR3 sequence is 17 residues long. The germline V gene has CDR1 MNHEY and CDR2 SVGEGT. V dropped 0 bases and J dropped 6 bases, with 21 bases sitting between them. As DNA, the CDR3 is TGTGCCAGCAGTTACTCGAATGTCGGGAGCGCTTCCGGCGAGCAGTACTTC. It translates to CASSYSNVGSASGEQYF.

This clonotype has a count of ten or more. The chain uses TRBV12-3 or TRBV12-4 and TRBJ2-3, with D unclear. Trimming cost V 3 bases and J 4 bases, with 8 bases left between them. The CDR3 contains 13 residues. The CDR3 region is CASSLERADTQYF. CDR3 in DNA: TGTGCCAGCAGTTTGGAGAGAGCAGATACGCAGTATTTT.

This clonotype was observed a few times. CDR3 amino acids: CASSPIRAGQGHEQFF. The CDR3 DNA reads as TGTGCCAGCTCACCTATACGGGCGGGACAGGGGCATGAGCAGTTCTTC. J is TRBJ2-1 and V is TRBV18, with 10 bases matching TRBD1. After removal of 3 bases from V and 8 bases from J, the junction contained 10 bases not matched to a gene. CDR1 and CDR2 (germline): KGHSH, LQKENI. This CDR3 is built from 16 residues.

The CDR3: CSAQPTSGRYPTLYF. The CDR3, as DNA: TGCAGTGCTCAGCCAACTAGCGGGAGGTACCCTACTTTGTACTTC. V and J are TRBV20-1 and TRBJ2-7; 12 positions agree with TRBD2. The length of the CDR3 is 15 residues. The junction had 17 bases not matched to a gene; V was cut back by 5 bases and J by 12 bases. Germline loops: CDR1 DFQATT, CDR2 SNEGSKA (reference sequence).

This clonotype came up a few times. The chain has TRBV7-2 and TRBJ2-7, with 7 bases matching TRBD1. CDR1 and CDR2 (germline): SGHTA, FQGNSA. The length of the CDR3 is 16 residues. The V and J ends lost 5 bases and 0 bases, in that order; junction bases with no gene match: 10. Here the CDR3 DNA reads TGTGCCAGCAGCCTCAGACAGGGTGGGATCTCCTACGAGCAGTACTTC. Its translation is CASSLRQGGISYEQYF.

This clonotype was detected ten times or more. J is TRBJ1-2 and V is TRBV27; perhaps TRBD1 as D (5 bases). V gave up 4 bases and J gave up 4 bases, with 10 bases separating them. Germline values: CDR1 MNHEY, CDR2 SMNVEV (reference sequence). The CDR3 has 13 amino acids. In DNA form, the CDR3 reads TGTGCCAGCAGTTCCAGGGATCGCTATGGCTACACCTTC. Protein product: CASSSRDRYGYTF.